These 9 T cell receptor beta chains were all obtained from the same sample, sequenced in a study of T-cell memory formation after mild COVID-19. TCRdb used MiXCR to reprocess the 5' RACE reads, holding one entry per CDR3 protein. Of 450,000 to 650,000 distinct CDR3 sequences listed, about 20% are singletons. Source material: PBMCs or a T cell subset sorted from them (not recorded which). Source of these receptors: an adult woman who had mild COVID-19 (a few samples of this study predate the infection). Cell type and time point are not known.

The chain employs TRBV4-3 and TRBJ2-5; 13 bases fit TRBD2. Germline loops: CDR1 LGHNA, CDR2 YSLEER. V shed 0 bases and J 5 bases; nucleotides not matched to a gene: 3. The CDR3 has 16 amino acids. The CDR3 DNA reads TGCGCCAGCAGCCAAGATACACTAGCGGGAGGGGAGACCCAGTACTTC. This sequence encodes CASSQDTLAGGETQYF.

The chain couples TRBV11-2 to TRBJ2-3; the D gene is possibly TRBD2 (6 bases). The V end lost 5 bases, the J end lost 1 base, and 16 bases lay between the germline ends. The germline gives CDR1 SGHAT, CDR2 FQNNGV. The CDR3 covers 16 residues. The CDR3 loop is CASSDRLGGGTDTQYF. The CDR3 DNA reads TGTGCCAGCAGCGACCGACTAGGTGGGGGCACAGATACGCAGTATTTT.

The J gene is TRBJ2-7, the V gene TRBV18; 11 bases align to TRBD1. The CDR3 runs 16 residues. Germline V lookup: CDR1 KGHSH, CDR2 LQKENI. The ends lost 5 bases at V and 5 bases at J; junction bases unmatched: 11. The CDR3 is CASSTALGQGADEQYF. The CDR3 coding sequence is TGTGCCAGCTCAACTGCTCTCGGACAGGGGGCCGACGAGCAGTACTTC.

The chain is built from TRBV5-1 and TRBJ2-1, with D perhaps given as TRBD1 or TRBD2 (6 bases each). The CDR3 extends over 16 amino acids. Germline CDR1 and CDR2: SGHRS and YFSETQ. V was pared by 2 bases and J by 6 bases, with 18 bases between. CDR3 amino acids: CASSFGGQGRGNEQFF. In nucleotides, the CDR3 is TGCGCCAGCAGCTTTGGGGGGCAGGGTAGGGGCAATGAGCAGTTCTTC.

This clonotype turned up a few times. The chain couples TRBV6-5 to TRBJ2-7, with D perhaps assigned TRBD1 or TRBD2 (6 bases each). From germline, CDR1 is MNHEY and CDR2 SVGAGI. This CDR3 spans 14 amino acids. V shed 7 bases and J shed 0 bases, with 13 bases lying between them. Here the CDR3 reads CASTSKGGSYEQYF. For the CDR3, the DNA is TGTGCCAGCACCTCAAAGGGGGGCTCCTACGAGCAGTACTTC.

This clonotype appeared a few times. One junction end disagrees with the germline gene, perhaps due to a read error. The rearrangement joins TRBV15 to TRBJ2-5; 7 nucleotides match TRBD2. The CDR3 has 12 residues. The germline V gene has CDR1 LNHNV and CDR2 YYDKDF (reference sequence). The CDR3 here is CATSRDLASGDF. CDR3 in DNA: TGTGCCACCAGCAGAGATCTGGCTAGCGGTGACTTC.

The chain carries TRBV13 and TRBJ1-2; D gene uncertain. The CDR3 covers 14 residues. CDR1 and CDR2 (germline): PRHDT, FYEKMQ (reference sequence). V was clipped by 4 bases and J by 10 bases, with 19 bases between them. CDR3 region: CASSSDGRYGLYTF. The CDR3 coding sequence is TGTGCCAGCAGCTCGGACGGCCGGTATGGCCTCTACACCTTC.

There are a few counts of this clonotype. The V call is TRBV5-1, the J call TRBJ1-1; possible D gene TRBD1, 5 bases. The CDR3 covers 16 residues. Germline CDR1 reads SGHRS; CDR2 reads YFSETQ. V lost 3 bases to trimming and J lost 2 bases, with 17 bases between them. The CDR3 region has the DNA TGCGCCAGCAGCTCCACCTCCGGACAATTAAACACTGAAGCTTTCTTT. This gives the protein CASSSTSGQLNTEAFF.

The CDR3 sequence is CATRTQETQYF. CDR3 coding DNA: TGTGCCACCAGAACCCAAGAGACCCAGTACTTC. The V gene is TRBV24-1, the J gene TRBJ2-5; D unresolved. The V gene lost 7 bases and the J gene lost 1 base, with 3 bases spanning the gap. This CDR3 comprises 11 residues. Germline V lookup: CDR1 KGHDR, CDR2 SFDVKD.